These T cell receptor beta chains were read from a single sample in a study of neurological immune-mediated disorders. TCRdb passed the 5' RACE reads through MiXCR, listing each CDR3 protein once. The repertoire holds about 49,000 distinct CDR3 sequences, with around 13% as singletons. Sequencing was done on a sample of PBMCs. The receptors here all came from a male donor with HTLV-1-associated myelopathy (HAM/TSP). Both conserved end residues are part of each CDR3. Fields, in order: CDR3 length, clone size, D gene, V gene, J gene, CDR3 DNA, CDR3 protein. D genes are given only for firm matches. Expanded clones get a size class; other rows say once, few or many, or leave the size out.

len: 15
abundance: many
d_gene: TRBD1
v_gene: TRBV11-3
j_gene: TRBJ1-4
CDR3nt: TGTGCCAGCAGACCTGCGGACAGGGGGTATGAAAAACTGTTTTTT
CDR3aa: CASRPADRGYEKLFF

len: 14
abundance: many
d_gene: -
v_gene: TRBV20-1
j_gene: TRBJ2-7
CDR3nt: TGCAGTGCTATATCGAGCCAGGGAGTATGGGAGCAGTACTTC
CDR3aa: CSAISSQGVWEQYF

len: 19
abundance: many
d_gene: TRBD1
v_gene: TRBV7-9
j_gene: TRBJ2-3
CDR3nt: TGTGCCAGCAGCCCGAGACAGGGGGCGCCGGGTGGGAGCACAGATACGCAGTATTTT
CDR3aa: CASSPRQGAPGGSTDTQYF

len: 17
abundance: many
d_gene: TRBD2
v_gene: TRBV5-1
j_gene: TRBJ2-3
CDR3nt: TGCGCCAGCAGCTTGGAGCTTAGCGGGGGCCTAAGGGATACGCAGTATTTT
CDR3aa: CASSLELSGGLRDTQYF

len: 12
abundance: many
d_gene: TRBD1
v_gene: TRBV20-1
j_gene: TRBJ1-4
CDR3nt: TGCAGTGTGGACAGGGAGGATGAAAAACTGTTTTTT
CDR3aa: CSVDREDEKLFF

len: 20
abundance: many
d_gene: TRBD2
v_gene: TRBV20-1
j_gene: TRBJ2-2
CDR3nt: TGCAGTGCTAGAGCCCGAGGAGGACTAGCGGGGGGTCCCACCACCGGGGAGCTGTTTTTT
CDR3aa: CSARARGGLAGGPTTGELFF

len: 15
abundance: medium-sized
d_gene: TRBD1
v_gene: TRBV24-1
j_gene: TRBJ2-7
CDR3nt: TGTGCCACCAGTGATGTCGGACAGGGAAGGGCCGAGCAGTACTTC
CDR3aa: CATSDVGQGRAEQYF

len: 18
abundance: -
d_gene: TRBD1
v_gene: TRBV6-1
j_gene: TRBJ1-1
CDR3nt: TGTGCCAGCCGGTTTGGAGCGACAGGGAGTTCGTTGACCACTGAAGCTTTCTTT
CDR3aa: CASRFGATGSSLTTEAFF

len: 13
abundance: many
d_gene: -
v_gene: TRBV7-9
j_gene: TRBJ2-7
CDR3nt: TGTGCCAGCACCGGACTTTTAACCTACGAGCAGTACTTC
CDR3aa: CASTGLLTYEQYF

len: 11
abundance: many
d_gene: -
v_gene: TRBV7-9
j_gene: TRBJ2-7
CDR3nt: TGTGCCAGCAGCTGGGCAGACGAGCAGTACTTC
CDR3aa: CASSWADEQYF

len: 14
abundance: many
d_gene: -
v_gene: TRBV5-1
j_gene: TRBJ1-1
CDR3nt: TGCGCCAGCAGCTCCCGCGTCGAGAGAACTGAAGCTTTCTTT
CDR3aa: CASSSRVERTEAFF

len: 15
abundance: many
d_gene: TRBD2
v_gene: TRBV7-2
j_gene: TRBJ2-1
CDR3nt: TGTGCCAGCAGCGACGGACTAGCGGGGGGGCCGGGGCAGTTCTTC
CDR3aa: CASSDGLAGGPGQFF

len: 15
abundance: many
d_gene: TRBD2
v_gene: TRBV7-9
j_gene: TRBJ2-7
CDR3nt: TGTGCCAGCAGTCGATTGGGTGCGGGAGCGAAAGAGCAGTACTTC
CDR3aa: CASSRLGAGAKEQYF

len: 14
abundance: many
d_gene: -
v_gene: TRBV5-1
j_gene: TRBJ1-2
CDR3nt: TGCGCCAGCAGCTTAGATTCCGGGACAATTGGCTACACCTTC
CDR3aa: CASSLDSGTIGYTF

len: 15
abundance: many
d_gene: -
v_gene: TRBV15
j_gene: TRBJ2-7
CDR3nt: TGTGCCACCAGCAGCTATAAGGGCAAGGGTTACGAGCAGTACTTC
CDR3aa: CATSSYKGKGYEQYF

len: 15
abundance: few
d_gene: TRBD2
v_gene: TRBV11-3
j_gene: TRBJ2-7
CDR3nt: TGTGCCAGCAGCTTAGGACTAGCGGAGTTCTACGAGCAGTACTTC
CDR3aa: CASSLGLAEFYEQYF

len: 17
abundance: many
d_gene: TRBD2
v_gene: TRBV20-1
j_gene: TRBJ2-3
CDR3nt: TGCAGTGCCATAGGGGGACTAGCGGGGGGAACACAAGATACGCAGTATTTT
CDR3aa: CSAIGGLAGGTQDTQYF

len: 15
abundance: many
d_gene: TRBD2
v_gene: TRBV20-1
j_gene: TRBJ2-7
CDR3nt: TGCAGTGCTAGAGATCCCGGGACTACTGCCTACGAGCAGTACTTC
CDR3aa: CSARDPGTTAYEQYF

len: 14
abundance: many
d_gene: -
v_gene: TRBV6-6
j_gene: TRBJ1-5
CDR3nt: TGTGCCAGCATTCGAGGGACGGGAAGACAGCCCCAGCATTTT
CDR3aa: CASIRGTGRQPQHF

len: 17
abundance: many
d_gene: TRBD1
v_gene: TRBV7-6
j_gene: TRBJ2-5
CDR3nt: TGTGCCAGCAGCTTTGTGCGCCCAGGGGGCGTGGGAGAGACCCAGTACTTC
CDR3aa: CASSFVRPGGVGETQYF

len: 13
abundance: many
d_gene: -
v_gene: TRBV7-9
j_gene: TRBJ1-5
CDR3nt: TGTGCCAGCAGCCCTGGGGCCAACCAGCCCCAGCATTTT
CDR3aa: CASSPGANQPQHF

len: 16
abundance: many
d_gene: -
v_gene: TRBV7-8
j_gene: TRBJ2-5
CDR3nt: TGTGCCAGCAGCAACCCCCGTGGGATCTCACTGGAACCGGGGGACTTC
CDR3aa: CASSNPRGISLEPGDF

len: 15
abundance: once
d_gene: -
v_gene: TRBV4-3
j_gene: TRBJ1-3
CDR3nt: TGCGCCAGCAGCCAAGATTTTAATGCTGGAAACACCATATATTTT
CDR3aa: CASSQDFNAGNTIYF

len: 14
abundance: many
d_gene: -
v_gene: TRBV3-1
j_gene: TRBJ1-6
CDR3nt: TGTGCCAGCAGCCAAGGACCTAATAATTCACCCCTCCACTTT
CDR3aa: CASSQGPNNSPLHF

len: 13
abundance: many
d_gene: -
v_gene: TRBV20-1
j_gene: TRBJ1-2
CDR3nt: TGCAGTGCTCGGCGAGCCGGCCTCTATGGCTACACCTTC
CDR3aa: CSARRAGLYGYTF

len: 14
abundance: many
d_gene: -
v_gene: TRBV27
j_gene: TRBJ2-7
CDR3nt: TGTGCCAGCAGTTTCTGGGGTCTTACCTACGAGCAGTACTTC
CDR3aa: CASSFWGLTYEQYF

len: 15
abundance: many
d_gene: TRBD1
v_gene: TRBV5-5
j_gene: TRBJ2-3
CDR3nt: TGTGCCAGCAGCTCTGGGGACAGGGTGGCAGATACGCAGTATTTT
CDR3aa: CASSSGDRVADTQYF

len: 15
abundance: many
d_gene: TRBD1
v_gene: TRBV5-1
j_gene: TRBJ1-4
CDR3nt: TGCGCCAGCAGCCCGCCCGGGACAGGGCGGGAAAAACTGTTTTTT
CDR3aa: CASSPPGTGREKLFF